The source of this T cell receptor beta chain is a study of T cell responses to AZD1222 COVID-19 vaccine (dated by TCRdb to about 2021). About the investigation overall: A total of 233 trial participants underwent TCR sequencing, of whom approximately 210 received two doses of AZD1222 and 26 received two doses of the MenACWY control vaccine. Trial participants were enrolled by age into 18-55, 56-69 and 70-plus year subgroups, with about 150, 27 and 61 TCR-sequenced participants respectively.

The table lists this clone with a few counts. Its antigen remains undetermined. The record has no base qualities; no much larger clone is one base away. The same CDR3 is also encoded by other DNA sequences in this sample. As encoded in the germline V gene (reference sequence), CDR1 is SEHNR while CDR2 is FQNEAQ. V is clipped by 1 base and J by 5 bases, and the sequence between their germline boundaries is 8 bases long. The CDR3 measures 13 amino acids from cysteine to phenylalanine. Solely the CDR3 DNA is kept, with 39 bases framed from the first base. The CDR3 regions of human TCRbeta chains were analyzed by immunosequencing. Under the source paper's analysis protocol: TCRs in the repertoires were compared against a reference library of SARS-CoV-2-specific TCRs that had been generated with the MIRA antigen-specificity platform. Breadth was defined as the fraction of unique TCRs that were SARS-CoV-2-associated, and depth was defined as the fraction of total T cells that were SARS-CoV-2-associated. Each spike-specific TCR was assigned to its reactive spike region and to a CD4 or CD8 class using the MIRA data. Log10-transformed breadth and depth values were compared by one-way ANOVA with Sidak's multiple comparisons tests. Imported from immuneACCESS, the table was reduced by TCRdb to in-frame sequences with V and J called. These copies leave out some clones; in studies compared against another copy, an unresolved V gene accounts for under half, and the cause of the remainder is not known. V and J calls and clone size follow that table, whereas D and trimming were derived from the DNA. The sample profile shows about 67,000 clones; 83% of them were found once. The top ten constitute 6.5% of the sample.

Explained via the paper, the time point label denotes: about 28 days (+/-7) after the second vaccine dose. AZD1222 recipients with second doses at about 4 weeks or about 12 weeks were pooled, because spike-specific TCR depth and breadth did not differ between schedules. Vaccinee samples came from UK trials COV001 and COV002, including a single-blind randomized controlled phase 2/3 trial of AZD1222 (ChAdOx1 nCoV-19) in healthy adults. Trial participant PBMC samples were collected at day 0 and day 28 after the second dose for TCRbeta chain sequencing. What the research found in general, with its limitations: Because no day 14 peak-response samples were available, the repertoires could be characterized only after the peak T cell response. In the small 56-69-year group, the increase in depth fell short of significance, most likely because of low power. Reportedly, close to half of the unique spike-specific TCRs recognized epitopes lying outside the regions that are mutated in the B.1.351 and B.1.1.7 variants. A significant rise in spike-specific TCR breadth and depth was observed after two AZD1222 doses relative to day 0 and relative to MenACWY recipients. The whole spike protein was spanned by vaccine-associated CD4 TCRs, and dominant responses were seen in regions 160-218 and 743-854. Participants were mostly white British and included more females than males, and it was suggested by the authors that clonal diversity may have been underestimated. Conclusions about previously exposed vaccinees were limited because only six AZD1222 recipients were SARS-CoV-2 seropositive at baseline.

The rearrangement combines TRBV7-9 with TRBJ1-1; tentative D gene TRBD1, with 6 bases matching. The TCR comes from an adult who received the AZD1222 COVID-19 vaccine. This specimen was peripheral blood, taken 28 days after the second AZD1222 dose. The base sequence is TGTGCCAGCAGCTTAGAGGGGGGGACTGAAGCTTTCTTT. The resulting protein is CASSLEGGTEAFF.